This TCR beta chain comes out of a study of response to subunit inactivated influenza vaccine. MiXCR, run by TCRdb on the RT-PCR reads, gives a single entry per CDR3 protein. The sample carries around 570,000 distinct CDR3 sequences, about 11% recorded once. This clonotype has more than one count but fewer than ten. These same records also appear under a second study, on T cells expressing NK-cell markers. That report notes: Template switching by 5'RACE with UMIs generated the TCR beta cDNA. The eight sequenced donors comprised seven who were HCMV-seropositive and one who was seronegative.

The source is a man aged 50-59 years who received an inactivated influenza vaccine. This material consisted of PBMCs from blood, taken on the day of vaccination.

This CDR3 is CSAGQGGNIQYF. Written as DNA, the CDR3 is TGCAGTGCTGGACAGGGTGGAAACATTCAGTACTTC. V is TRBV20-1 and J is TRBJ2-4; 8 bases are shared with TRBD1. The length of the CDR3 is 12 residues. After removal of 5 bases from V and 6 bases from J, the junction contained 3 bases not matched to a gene. Germline V lookup: CDR1 DFQATT, CDR2 SNEGSKA (reference sequence).